This TCR beta chain originates from a study of spatial heterogeneity in lung cancer. Whole-study context: Alpha-chain sequences were consistently detected in smaller numbers than beta-chain sequences. The average count in raw reads for each unique TCR and UMI combination exceeded eight appearances. Study outcomes and limitations: TCRs found ubiquitously expanded in tumor appeared in blood more at resection than at follow-up.

Documented time point: sample taken at primary tumor resection. Tumor, nontumor lung or frozen PBMC supplied whole RNA, sequenced without sorting. Samples were obtained from 70 or so donors, all untreated early-stage non-small cell lung cancer patients. This clonotype was picked up a small number of times. Its antigen is unknown. The CDR3 contains 14 residues. The germline V gene has CDR1 MNHEY and CDR2 SVGAGI. V shed 6 bases and J shed 5 bases, with 16 bases lying between them. TCRdb ran MiXCR on the 5' RACE reads and lists one entry per CDR3 protein. This table has about 42,000 distinct CDR3 sequences, approximately 6.9% appearing once.

The J gene is TRBJ1-2, the V gene TRBV6-5; tentatively, D is TRBD1 (6 bases). This TCR came from a female donor with early-stage non-small cell lung cancer. Source: PBMCs, taken at surgery. CDR3 amino acids: CASSLTGASYGYTF. CDR3 sequence (DNA): TGTGCCAGCAGCCTAACGGGGGCGAGTTATGGCTACACCTTC.